Described below is a single TCR beta chain sequence and its context. The target of this receptor is not known. Base quality data are lacking; no much larger clone is found one base away. These data come from a study of beta chain features in type 1 diabetes (dated by TCRdb to the late 2010s). For the study in its entirety: Mean age, gender distribution, total cell number and subset yield did not differ between patients and healthy donors. Across all samples, almost 110 million sorted cells were examined, and cell number per subset correlated strongly with RNA yield. The study compared TCRB repertoires of sorted circulating CD4+ T cell subsets between recently diagnosed type 1 diabetes patients and matched healthy donors. Whereas all 30 or so donors provided naive and central memory subsets, regulatory and stem cell-like memory subsets were isolated from just 8 patients and roughly eight healthy donors. What the research found in general, with its limitations: The naive, central memory and regulatory TCRB repertoires appeared to resemble one another more closely among patients than among healthy donors. Because cDNA rather than genomic DNA was sequenced, highly expressing activated cells could have been over-represented, although no difference in activation and CD3 levels was found between groups. HLA sub-analyses involved small numbers of individuals, so any influence of HLA type on TCRB rearrangement remained unresolved. Shorter templates might have been favored by PCR, but patient and control samples were amplified and corrected together, so both groups would have been affected equally by any skew. A moderate but significant shortening of TCRB CDR3 length was observed in type 1 diabetes patients in all four CD4+ subsets. Fewer insertions and more nucleotide deletions at VDJ recombination sites were observed in patients with type 1 diabetes, implying thymic rearrangement abnormalities.

The germline V gene encodes CDR1 LNHDA and CDR2 SQIVND (reference sequence). V is pruned by 7 bases and J by 4 bases, leaving 5 bases of the junction without a gene match. The CDR3 runs 13 amino acids, cysteine and phenylalanine included. Left in the record is the CDR3 DNA by itself, 39 bases read in frame from the first base. A single peripheral blood draw of around 0.11 L on average was collected from each donor into heparinised tubes. A BD FACSAria II was used to sort naive, central memory, regulatory and stem cell-like memory CD4+ T cells with a panel that included CD45RO, CCR7, CD25, CD127, CD95 and CD27. Purity was above 98% for every sorted population. Right away, PBMCs were isolated by Lymphoprep density gradient centrifugation and were stained directly, with no culture step. So that batch effects would be minimized, each experiment stained and sorted samples in pairs, pairing one healthy donor with one patient.

The entire isolated RNA was reverse transcribed using the High Capacity cDNA Reverse Transcription Kit, and thus expressed TCRB transcripts were sequenced. Deep immunoSEQ sequencing was applied to naive, central memory and regulatory T cell samples, giving an average of roughly 3.6 million total reads per sample. After sorted cells were lysed in RLT buffer, RNA was extracted with DNase-treated RNeasy Micro or Mini kits, with the choice depending on cell number. To prevent cross-contamination, every cell subset was processed on its own, while patient and healthy donor samples were processed together. The immunoSEQ multiplex PCR was used to amplify TCRB sequences from cDNA, generating 87-bp fragments that spanned the CDR3 region. The amplicons were sequenced using the Illumina HiSeq platform. The paper's data handling went like this. Synthetic template baselines were used to correct PCR bias computationally, reads within Hamming distance 2 were collapsed together, and singletons that could not be merged were discarded. Reads were aligned against IMGT so that V, D and J genes, CDR3 length and insertions or deletions at six rearrangement sites could be assigned. Within each subset, clonotype counts were normalized to sorted cell number, and only after that were true diversity and Gini coefficients computed with the tcR R package. The overlap coefficient, calculated on TCRB nucleotide sequences, was used to measure repertoire sharing. Not all clones reach the TCRdb copy of this immuneACCESS table, which keeps in-frame sequences only. Checked studies attribute under half of the gap to unresolved V genes and leave the rest unexplained. V and J calls and clone size are given by that table; D and trimming were obtained from the DNA. This sample holds under 250,000 clones; approximately 10% were observed only once. Roughly 1.3% of the sample goes to the ten largest clones.

Input material: central memory CD4+ T cells from blood. The origin of this receptor is a man aged 18-30 years in good health. The sequence is built from TRBV19 and TRBJ1-1, with 8 bases in between that match TRBD1. The sequenced DNA: TGTGCCAGTAATCGGGGACAGGCCACTGAAGCTTTCTTT. It translates as CASNRGQATEAFF.